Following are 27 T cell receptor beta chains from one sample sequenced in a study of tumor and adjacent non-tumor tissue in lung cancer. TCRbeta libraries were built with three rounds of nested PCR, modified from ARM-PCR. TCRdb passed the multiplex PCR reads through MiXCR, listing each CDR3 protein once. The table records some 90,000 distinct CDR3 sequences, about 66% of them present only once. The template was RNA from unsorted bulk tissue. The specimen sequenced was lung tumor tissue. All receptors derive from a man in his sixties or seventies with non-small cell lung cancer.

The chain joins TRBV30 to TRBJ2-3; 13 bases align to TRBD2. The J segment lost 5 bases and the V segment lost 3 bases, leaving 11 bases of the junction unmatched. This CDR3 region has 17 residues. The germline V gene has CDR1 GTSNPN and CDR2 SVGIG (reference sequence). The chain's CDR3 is CAWRGAFGTSGEDTQYF. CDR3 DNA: TGTGCCTGGAGGGGCGCATTCGGGACTAGCGGGGAAGATACGCAGTATTTT. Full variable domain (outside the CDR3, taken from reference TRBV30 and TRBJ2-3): SQTIHQWPATLVQPVGSPLSLECTVEGTSNPNLYWYRQAAGRGLQLLFYSVGIGQISSEVPQNLSASRPQDRQFILSSKKLLLSDSGFYLCAWRGAFGTSGEDTQYFGPGTRLTVL.

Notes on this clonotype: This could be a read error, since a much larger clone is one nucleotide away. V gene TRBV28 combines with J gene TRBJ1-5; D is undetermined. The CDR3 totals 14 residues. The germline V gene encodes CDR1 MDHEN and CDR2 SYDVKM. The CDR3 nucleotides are TGTGCCAGCAGGGGAATTTTCGGCAATCAGTCCCAGCATTTT. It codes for CASRGIFGNQSQHF.

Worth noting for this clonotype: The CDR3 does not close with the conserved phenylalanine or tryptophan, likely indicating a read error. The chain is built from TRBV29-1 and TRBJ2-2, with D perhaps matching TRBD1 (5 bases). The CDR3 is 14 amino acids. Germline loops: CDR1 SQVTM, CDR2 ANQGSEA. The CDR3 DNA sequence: TGCAGTGTTGATGTCGCAGGGCTCACCGGGGAGCTGTTTTAT. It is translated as CSVDVAGLTGELFY.

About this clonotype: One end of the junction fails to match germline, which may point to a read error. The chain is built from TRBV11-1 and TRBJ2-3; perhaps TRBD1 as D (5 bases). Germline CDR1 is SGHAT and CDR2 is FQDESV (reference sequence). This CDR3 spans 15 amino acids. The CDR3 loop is CARSQIRAHTDTQYF. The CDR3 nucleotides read TGTGCCAGAAGCCAAATCAGGGCCCACACAGATACGCAATATTTT.

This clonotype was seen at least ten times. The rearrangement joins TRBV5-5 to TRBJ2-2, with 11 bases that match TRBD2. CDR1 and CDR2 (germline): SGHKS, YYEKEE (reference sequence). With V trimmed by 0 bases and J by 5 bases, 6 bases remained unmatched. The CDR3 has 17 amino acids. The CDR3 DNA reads TGTGCCAGCAGCTTGGATACTAGCGGGGGAAAGACCGGGGAGCTGTTTTTT. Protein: CASSLDTSGGKTGELFF. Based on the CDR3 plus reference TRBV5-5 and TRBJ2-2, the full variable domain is DAGVTQSPTHLIKTRGQQVTLRCSPISGHKSVSWYQQVLGQGPQFIFQYYEKEERGRGNFPDRFSARQFPNYSSELNVNALLLGDSALYLCASSLDTSGGKTGELFFGEGSRLTVL.

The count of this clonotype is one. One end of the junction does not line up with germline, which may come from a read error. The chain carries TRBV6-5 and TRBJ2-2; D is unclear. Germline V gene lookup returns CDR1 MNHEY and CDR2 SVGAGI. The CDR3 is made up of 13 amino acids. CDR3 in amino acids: CARSYAGFGELFF. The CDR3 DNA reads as TGTGCCAGGAGTTACGCCGGATTCGGGGAGCTGTTTTTT.

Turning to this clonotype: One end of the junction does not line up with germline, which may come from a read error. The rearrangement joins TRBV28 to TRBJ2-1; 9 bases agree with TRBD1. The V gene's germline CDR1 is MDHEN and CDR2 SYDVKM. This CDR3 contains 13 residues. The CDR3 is CVSSLTGGNEQFF. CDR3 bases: TGTGTCAGCAGTTTGACAGGGGGCAATGAGCAGTTCTTC.

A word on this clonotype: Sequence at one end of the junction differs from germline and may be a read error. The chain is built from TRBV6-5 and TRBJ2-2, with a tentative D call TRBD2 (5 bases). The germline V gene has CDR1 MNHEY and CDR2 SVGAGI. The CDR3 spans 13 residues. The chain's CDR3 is CARSLGRAGELFF. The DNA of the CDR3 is TGTGCCCGCAGTCTGGGTCGAGCCGGGGAACTGTTTTTT.

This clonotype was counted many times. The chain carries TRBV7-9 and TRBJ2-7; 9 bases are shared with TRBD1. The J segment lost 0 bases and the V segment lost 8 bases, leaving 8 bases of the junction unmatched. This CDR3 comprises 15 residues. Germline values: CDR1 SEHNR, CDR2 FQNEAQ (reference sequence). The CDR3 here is CASRPGTGSSYEQYF. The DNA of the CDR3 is TGTGCCAGCCGTCCCGGGACAGGGAGCTCCTACGAGCAGTACTTC. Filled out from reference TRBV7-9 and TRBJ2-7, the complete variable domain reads DTGVSQNPRHKITKRGQNVTFRCDPISEHNRLYWYRQTLGQGPEFLTYFQNEAQLEKSRLLSDRFSAERPKGSFSTLEIQRTEQGDSAMYLCASRPGTGSSYEQYFGPGTRLTVT.

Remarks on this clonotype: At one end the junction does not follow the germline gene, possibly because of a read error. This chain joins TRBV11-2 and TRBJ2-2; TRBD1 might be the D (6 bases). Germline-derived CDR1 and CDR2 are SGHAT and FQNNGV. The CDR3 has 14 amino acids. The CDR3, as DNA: TGTGTCAGCAGCGGACAGCTAATCACCGAGGAACTGTTTTTT. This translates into CVSSGQLITEELFF.

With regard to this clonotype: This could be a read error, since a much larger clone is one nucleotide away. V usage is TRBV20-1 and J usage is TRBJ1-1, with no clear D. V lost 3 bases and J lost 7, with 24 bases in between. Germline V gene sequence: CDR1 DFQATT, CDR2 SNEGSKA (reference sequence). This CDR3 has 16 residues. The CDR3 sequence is CSARSTTQAAEGEAFF. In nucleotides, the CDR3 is TGCAGTGCTAGGTCGACAACCCAGGCCGCCGAAGGTGAAGCTTTCTTT.

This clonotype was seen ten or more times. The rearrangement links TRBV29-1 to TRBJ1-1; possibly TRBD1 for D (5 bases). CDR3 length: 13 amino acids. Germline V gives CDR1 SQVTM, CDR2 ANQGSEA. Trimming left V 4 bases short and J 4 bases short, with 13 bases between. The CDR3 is CSVVSGFGTEAFF. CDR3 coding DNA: TGCAGCGTTGTTTCAGGGTTTGGCACTGAAGCTTTCTTT.

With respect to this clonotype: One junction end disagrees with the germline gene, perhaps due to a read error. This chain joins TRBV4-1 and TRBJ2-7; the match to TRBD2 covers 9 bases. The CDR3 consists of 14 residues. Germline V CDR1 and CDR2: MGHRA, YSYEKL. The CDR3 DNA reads TGCGCCAGCAGCCTTAGCTTAGCGGGAGAGATGCAGTGCTTC. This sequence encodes CASSLSLAGEMQCF.

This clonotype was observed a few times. This chain's CDR3 is CASTKVDNEQFF. As DNA, the CDR3 is TGTGCCAGCACTAAAGTGGACAATGAGCAGTTCTTC. The chain joins TRBV2 to TRBJ2-1; D is uncertain. The CDR3 extends over 12 amino acids. CDR1 SNHLY and CDR2 FYNNEI come from the germline V gene. V dropped 7 bases and J dropped 5 bases, with 9 bases sitting between them.

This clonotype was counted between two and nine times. CDR3 bases: TGCGGCGCTGAAGGTTGGACAGGGGGGGATGAAAAACTGTTTTTT. This codes for CGAEGWTGGDEKLFF. J is TRBJ1-4 and V is TRBV29-1; 10 nucleotides agree with TRBD1. The length of the CDR3 is 15 residues. CDR1 and CDR2 (germline): SQVTM, ANQGSEA.

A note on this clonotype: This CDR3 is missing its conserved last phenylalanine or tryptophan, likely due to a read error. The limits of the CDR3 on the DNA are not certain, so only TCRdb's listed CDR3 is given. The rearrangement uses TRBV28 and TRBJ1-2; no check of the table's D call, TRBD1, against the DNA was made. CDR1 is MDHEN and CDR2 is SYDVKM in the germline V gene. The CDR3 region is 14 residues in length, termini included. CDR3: CASSKIGQVYGYIL.

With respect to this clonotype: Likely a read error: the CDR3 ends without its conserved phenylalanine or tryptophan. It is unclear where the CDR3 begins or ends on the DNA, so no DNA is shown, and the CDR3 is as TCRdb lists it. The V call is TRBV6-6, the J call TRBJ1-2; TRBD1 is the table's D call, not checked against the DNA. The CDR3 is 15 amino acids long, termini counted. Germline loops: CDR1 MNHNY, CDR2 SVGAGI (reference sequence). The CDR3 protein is CASSLNRGSNYGYIL.

The CDR3 coding sequence is TGCGCCAGCCGCGGAGCGGGCTATGGCTACACCTTC. Protein: CASRGAGYGYTF. This chain joins TRBV5-1 and TRBJ1-2; D gene ambiguous. V was pared by 7 bases and J by 4 bases, with 11 bases between. CDR3 length: 12 residues. CDR1 and CDR2 (germline): SGHRS, YFSETQ.

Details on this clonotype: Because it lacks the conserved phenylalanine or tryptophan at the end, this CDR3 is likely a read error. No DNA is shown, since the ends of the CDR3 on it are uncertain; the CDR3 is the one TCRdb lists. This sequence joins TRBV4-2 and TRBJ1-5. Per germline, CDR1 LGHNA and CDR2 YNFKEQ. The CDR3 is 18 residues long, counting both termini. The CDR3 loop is CASSHGRMQGMSNQPRHL.

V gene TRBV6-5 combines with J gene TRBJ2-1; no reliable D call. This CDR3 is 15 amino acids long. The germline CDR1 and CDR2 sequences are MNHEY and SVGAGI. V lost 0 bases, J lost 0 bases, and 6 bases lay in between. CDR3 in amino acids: CASSYSDASYNEQFF. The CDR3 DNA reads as TGTGCCAGCAGTTACTCGGACGCCTCCTACAATGAGCAGTTCTTC.

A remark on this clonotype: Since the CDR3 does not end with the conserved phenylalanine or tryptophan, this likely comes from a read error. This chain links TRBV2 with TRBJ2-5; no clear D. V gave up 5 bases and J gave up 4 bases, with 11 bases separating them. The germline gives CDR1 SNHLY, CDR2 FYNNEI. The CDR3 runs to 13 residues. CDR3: CASSQQILETQYL. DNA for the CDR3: TGTGCCAGCAGTCAGCAGATACTAGAGACCCAGTACTTA.

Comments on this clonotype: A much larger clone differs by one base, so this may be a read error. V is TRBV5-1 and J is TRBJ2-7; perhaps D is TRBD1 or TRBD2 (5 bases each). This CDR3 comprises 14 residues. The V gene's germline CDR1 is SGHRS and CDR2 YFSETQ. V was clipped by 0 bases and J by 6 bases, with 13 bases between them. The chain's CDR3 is CASSLGVSGTEQYF. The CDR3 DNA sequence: TGCGCCAGCAGCTTGGGCGTTTCGGGGACCGAGCAGTACTTC. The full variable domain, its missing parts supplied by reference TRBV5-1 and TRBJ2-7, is KAGVTQTPRYLIKTRGQQVTLSCSPISGHRSVSWYQQTPGQGLQFLFEYFSETQRNKGNFPGRFSGRQFSNSRSEMNVSTLELGDSALYLCASSLGVSGTEQYFGPGTRLTVT.

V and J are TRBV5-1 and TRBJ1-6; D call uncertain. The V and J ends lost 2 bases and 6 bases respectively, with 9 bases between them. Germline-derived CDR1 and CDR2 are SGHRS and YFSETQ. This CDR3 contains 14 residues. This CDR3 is CASSFPGVNSPLHF. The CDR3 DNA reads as TGCGCCAGCAGCTTTCCGGGAGTTAATTCACCCCTCCACTTT.

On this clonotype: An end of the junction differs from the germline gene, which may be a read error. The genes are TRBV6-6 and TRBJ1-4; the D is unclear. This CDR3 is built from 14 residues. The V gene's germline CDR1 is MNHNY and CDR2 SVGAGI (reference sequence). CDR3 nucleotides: TGTGCCAGCAGCAGTGCACAGAAAAATGAAAAGCTGTTTTTT. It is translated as CASSSAQKNEKLFF.

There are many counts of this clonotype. The CDR3 DNA follows: TGTGCCATCAGTGAGACGGAGGGGTCCTACGAGCAGTACTTC. Its protein is CAISETEGSYEQYF. The J gene is TRBJ2-7, the V gene TRBV10-3; a possible D gene is TRBD2 (6 bases). Trimming shortened V by 2 bases and J by 1 base, and 9 bases separated the two germline ends. This CDR3 region has 14 residues. CDR1 ENHRY and CDR2 SYGVKD come from the germline V gene.

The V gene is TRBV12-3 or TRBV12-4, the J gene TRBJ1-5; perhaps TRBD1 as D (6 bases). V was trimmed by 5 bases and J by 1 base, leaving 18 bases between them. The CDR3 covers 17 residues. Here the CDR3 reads CASSHRQALTSNQPQHF. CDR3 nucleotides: TGTGCCAGCAGTCACAGACAGGCGCTCACAAGCAATCAGCCCCAGCATTTT.

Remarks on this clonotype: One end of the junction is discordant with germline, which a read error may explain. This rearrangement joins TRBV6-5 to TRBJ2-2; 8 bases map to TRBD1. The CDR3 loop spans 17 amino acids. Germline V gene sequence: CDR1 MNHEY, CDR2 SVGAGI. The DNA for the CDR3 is TGTGCCAGCAGTTACTCGGGACAGGAGGCCGAGACCGGGGAACTGTTTTTT. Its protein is CASSYSGQEAETGELFF.